This TCR beta chain was sequenced for a study of blood T cell repertoires in COVID-19. About the study: Sites across the United States, Italy and Spain contributed samples from acute and convalescent COVID-19. T cells, B-cell-depleted T cells, or PBMCs supplied cDNA or gDNA.

Germline V gene data show CDR1 as SGHVS and CDR2 as FQNEAQ. Trimming stripped 5 bases from V and 5 bases from J, with 12 bases between. This CDR3 is built from 13 residues. Per the original methods: Nucleated cell counts were estimated from reference gene primer amplification. The table came from immunoSEQ multiplex PCR; TCRdb's copy has only in-frame clones and leaves some out. V and J calls and clone size are copied from that table; D and trimming were computed from the DNA. The sample holds some 300,000 clones; more than 70% are singletons and the top ten take 6.9%. Sequencing used peripheral blood. V and J are TRBV7-8 and TRBJ1-1, with D possibly being TRBD1 (6 bases). The clonotype was recovered from a woman aged 25 to 39 who had recovered from COVID-19. The CDR3 loop is CASSAWTDTEAFF. In nucleotides, the CDR3 is TGTGCCAGCAGCGCCTGGACAGATACTGAAGCTTTCTTT. Supplemented by reference TRBV7-8 and TRBJ1-1, the full variable domain reads GAGVSQSPRYKVAKRGQDVALRCDPISGHVSLFWYQQALGQGPEFLTYFQNEAQLDKSGLPSDRFFAERPEGSVSTLKIQRTQQEDSAVYLCASSAWTDTEAFFGQGTRLTVV.